This entry concerns a single TCR beta chain. The antigen is unknown. CDR1 and CDR2 (germline): SGHAT, FQNNGV. This CDR3 has 15 amino acids. The V end lost 5 bases, the J end lost 1 base, and 14 bases lay between the germline ends. Unique-molecular-identifier-tagged TCR beta cDNA libraries were used. MiXCR, run by TCRdb on the PCR reads, gives a single entry per CDR3 protein. The repertoire consists of more than 500,000 distinct CDR3 sequences, with approximately 31% occurring once and the leading ten covering less than 6%. This record comes from a study of post-analysis software for immune sequencing data. Study-level findings and limits: Those with multiple sclerosis, the patient group, showed significantly lower normalized Chao1 diversity than controls. Elevated frequency relative to controls characterized four or five TRBV segments in patients, TRBV5-6, TRBV5-1 and TRBV20-1 among them.

This rearrangement joins TRBV11-2 to TRBJ2-5; TRBD2 is a possible D gene (5 bases). This TCR came from a girl aged 2-17 years with multiple sclerosis. Sequenced material: blood. CDR3 nucleotide sequence: TGTGCCAGCAGCCTAAGGGAGTTGCCCCAAGAGACCCAGTACTTC. This codes for CASSLRELPQETQYF.